The 9 T cell receptor beta chains listed next were all sequenced from one sample in a study of early T cells in non-severe SARS-CoV-2 infection. Each CDR3 protein gets one entry after TCRdb re-called the 5' RACE reads with MiXCR. Here the sample spans around 100,000 distinct CDR3 sequences, about an eighth being singletons. Sequenced: whole blood. The receptor source for this set is an adult who was a healthcare worker with PCR-confirmed SARS-CoV-2 infection or an uninfected control (not recorded which).

There are many counts of this clonotype. The chain uses TRBV11-2 and TRBJ2-1; 12 nucleotides line up with TRBD2. There are 14 residues in the CDR3. Germline CDR1 and CDR2: SGHAT and FQNNGV. The J segment lost 7 bases and the V segment lost 7 bases, leaving 5 bases of the junction unmatched. The CDR3 DNA reads as TGTGCCAGCACCCGAGGACTAGCGGGGAATGAGCAGTTCTTC. Its translation is CASTRGLAGNEQFF.

In this sample, this clonotype turned up many times. The rearrangement uses TRBV28 and TRBJ2-2; 11 bases map to TRBD2. Germline trimming cut 4 bases from V and 7 bases from J; bases unmatched to any gene: 20. This CDR3 is built from 20 residues. Germline V gives CDR1 MDHEN, CDR2 SYDVKM. CDR3 sequence reads: CASSYPPRLAGISSHGELFF. The CDR3, as DNA: TGTGCCAGCAGTTACCCCCCACGACTAGCGGGGATCTCCTCCCACGGGGAGCTGTTTTTT.

The J gene is TRBJ2-7, the V gene TRBV9; TRBD1 matches at 8 bases. V was pared by 2 bases and J by 6 bases, with 7 bases of the junction left unmatched. This CDR3 has 14 amino acids. CDR1 is SGDLS, CDR2 YYNGEE, per germline. The CDR3 reads CASSVRQGATEQYF. Written as DNA, the CDR3 is TGTGCCAGCAGCGTCAGGCAGGGGGCGACCGAGCAGTACTTC.

The gene calls are TRBV5-5 and TRBJ2-1, with 10 nucleotides matching TRBD2. V was clipped by 2 bases and J by 4 bases; unmatched bases: 9. The CDR3 is 17 residues long. Per the germline V gene, CDR1 is SGHKS and CDR2 is YYEKEE (reference sequence). The CDR3 nucleotides read TGTGCCAGCAGCTTCGGGTTCACTAGCGGGACTTACAATGAGCAGTTCTTC. Protein sequence: CASSFGFTSGTYNEQFF.

The table lists this clonotype with many counts. The gene calls are TRBV7-6 and TRBJ2-1; D remains ambiguous. The CDR3 runs 15 residues. V was shortened by 0 bases and J by 6 bases, with 12 bases between the two germline ends. Germline values: CDR1 SGHVS, CDR2 FNYEAQ. CDR3 in DNA: TGTGCCAGCAGCTTAGCAGAAGCGACTTTCAATGAGCAGTTCTTC. Encoded protein: CASSLAEATFNEQFF.

The chain couples TRBV7-9 to TRBJ2-2, with D hard to call. Germline values: CDR1 SEHNR, CDR2 FQNEAQ (reference sequence). The CDR3 totals 13 residues. V was pared by 0 bases and J by 7 bases, with 6 bases between. CDR3 region: CASSLARLGELFF. CDR3 nucleotides: TGTGCCAGCAGCTTAGCCAGGCTCGGGGAGCTGTTTTTT.

The chain recombines TRBV5-4 with TRBJ2-2, with D perhaps TRBD2 (6 bases). CDR3 size: 15 residues. The germline CDR1 and CDR2 sequences are SGHNT and YYREEE (reference sequence). Trimming pared 4 bases from V and 3 bases from J, leaving 13 bases between. CDR3 bases: TGTGCCAGCAGCCTATCTAGCGCCCACACCGGGGAGCTGTTTTTT. Its protein is CASSLSSAHTGELFF.

This chain joins TRBV6-5 and TRBJ2-7; 11 bases agree with TRBD1. CDR1 is MNHEY, CDR2 SVGAGI, per germline. There are 14 residues in the CDR3. V lost 4 bases, J lost 7 bases, and 6 bases stayed unmatched. The CDR3 region is CASSFGQGAREQYF. The CDR3 DNA reads TGTGCCAGCAGTTTTGGACAGGGGGCGCGGGAGCAGTACTTC.

This clonotype has more than one count but fewer than ten. This chain uses TRBV5-4 with TRBJ1-1; possibly TRBD1 for D (5 bases). This CDR3 is built from 13 residues. Trimming removed 0 bases from V and 8 bases from J, with 11 bases in between. Per germline, CDR1 SGHNT and CDR2 YYREEE (reference sequence). Written as DNA, the CDR3 is TGTGCCAGCAGCTTGGAGGGACTAGGCGAAGCTTTCTTT. It yields the protein CASSLEGLGEAFF.